This T cell receptor beta chain was identified during a study of metastatic and nonmetastatic thyroid tumors. Patients had received no treatment of any kind before thyroid surgery. The germline V gene has CDR1 DFQATT and CDR2 SNEGSKA (reference sequence). V lost 1 base and J lost 2; bases outside the gene matches: 10. The CDR3 has 17 residues. TCRdb reprocessed the PCR reads using MiXCR. The sample lists around 14,000 clones; roughly a quarter were seen once. This receptor was obtained from a female donor with papillary thyroid cancer or a benign thyroid nodule (not recorded which). Some clones in this sample may be carry-over from other donors' samples. The chain uses TRBV20-1 and TRBJ2-7, with 11 bases fitting TRBD1. Material: tumor tissue. The CDR3 coding sequence is TGCAGTGCTAGAGTGGGACAGGGGGGGTACTACGCCTACGAGCAGTACTTC. Encoded protein: CSARVGQGGYYAYEQYF.